This TCR beta chain was sequenced during a study of CD8 T cells in ankylosing spondylitis. Study outcomes and limitations: Past research had described some motif variants in reactive arthritis synovial fluid and blood. As reported, disease-linked clones showed significant enrichment in matched ankylosing spondylitis synovial fluid. Ankylosing spondylitis blood appeared to carry a characteristic TCR beta motif of seven to nine highly homologous variants.

Germline V gene sequence: CDR1 LGHNA, CDR2 YSLEER. The CDR3 contains 14 residues. On this clonotype itself: As yet, its antigen is unknown. A much bigger clone sits one base away, suggesting this may be a read error.

5'-RACE, quantitative and with molecular barcodes, yielded the TCR beta libraries. TCRdb used MiXCR to reprocess the 5' RACE reads, holding one entry per CDR3 protein. The sample lists some 220,000 distinct CDR3 sequences, around 8% occurring once. The rearrangement joins TRBV4-3 to TRBJ2-5; TRBD1 or TRBD2 may be the D gene (5 bases each). Sequencing was done on a sample of blood, either unsorted or a sorted T cell fraction (not recorded which). The sequence was collected from a female donor with ankylosing spondylitis or in good health (not recorded which). The CDR3 coding sequence is TGCGCCAGCAGCCAAGTCCGGGGCCAAGAGATCCAGTACTTC. Its protein is CASSQVRGQEIQYF.